The next 6 T cell receptor beta chains were all read from a single sample in a study of response to subunit inactivated influenza vaccine. TCRdb passed the RT-PCR reads through MiXCR, listing each CDR3 protein once. This table holds roughly 290,000 distinct CDR3 sequences, 21% found once. This specimen was PBMCs from blood, taken less than 22 months after vaccination. The source is a man between 50 and 69 years old who received an inactivated influenza vaccine.

The chain is built from TRBV6-1 and TRBJ1-2; D not certain. Trimming removed 5 bases at V and 2 bases at J, with 18 bases between. CDR1 is MNHNS, CDR2 SASEGT, per germline. The CDR3 has 16 amino acids. As DNA, the CDR3 is TGTGCCAGCAGTCTGGTGGCGGCGGGAGAAAACTATGGCTACACCTTC. Translation gives CASSLVAAGENYGYTF.

The rearrangement uses TRBV20-1 and TRBJ2-7; the match to TRBD1 covers 8 bases. After removal of 0 bases from V and 4 bases from J, the junction contained 17 bases not matched to a gene. There are 18 residues in the CDR3. Germline assignment: CDR1 DFQATT and CDR2 SNEGSKA (reference sequence). The CDR3 region has the DNA TGCAGTGCTAGAGATGTCCCCCGTTTGGGACAGGATCCGTACGAGCAGTACTTC. Amino acid sequence: CSARDVPRLGQDPYEQYF.

The chain has TRBV5-6 and TRBJ2-5, with D possibly being TRBD2 (6 bases). This CDR3 contains 16 residues. Germline V CDR1 and CDR2: SGHDT, YYEEEE. The V gene lost 4 bases and the J gene lost 5 bases, with 21 bases spanning the gap. DNA of the CDR3: TGTGCCAGCAGCCACGGGGGTAGGGGCCTTAGCGAGACCCAGTACTTC. Residues: CASSHGGRGLSETQYF. Full variable domain (rest looked up from reference TRBV5-6 and TRBJ2-5): DAGVTQSPTHLIKTRGQQVTLRCSPKSGHDTVSWYQQALGQGPQFIFQYYEEEERQRGNFPDRFSGHQFPNYSSELNVNALLLGDSALYLCASSHGGRGLSETQYFGPGTRLLVL.

The chain employs TRBV28 and TRBJ1-5; D remains ambiguous. V lost 10 bases to trimming and J lost 4 bases, with 11 bases between them. Germline loops: CDR1 MDHEN, CDR2 SYDVKM. CDR3 size: 12 residues. CDR3 amino acids: CANAVTNQPQHF. Written as DNA, the CDR3 is TGTGCCAATGCAGTGACAAATCAGCCCCAGCATTTT.

This clonotype was seen only a few times. The chain couples TRBV20-1 to TRBJ1-5; a possible D gene is TRBD1 (5 bases). The CDR3 runs to 15 residues. Germline V gene data show CDR1 as DFQATT and CDR2 as SNEGSKA (reference sequence). V lost 6 bases to trimming and J lost 3 bases, with 18 bases between them. CDR3 region: CSAKGRAGVNQPQHF. In nucleotides, the CDR3 is TGCAGTGCAAAGGGGAGGGCGGGGGTCAATCAGCCCCAGCATTTT.

J is TRBJ1-4 and V is TRBV21-1. TRBV21-1 is noted as a pseudogene. The CDR3 loop spans 16 amino acids. The CDR3 DNA reads as TGTGCCAGCAGCAAAATAGGCCAATTAACTGCTAACGAACTGTTTTTT. This codes for CASSKIGQLTANELFF.